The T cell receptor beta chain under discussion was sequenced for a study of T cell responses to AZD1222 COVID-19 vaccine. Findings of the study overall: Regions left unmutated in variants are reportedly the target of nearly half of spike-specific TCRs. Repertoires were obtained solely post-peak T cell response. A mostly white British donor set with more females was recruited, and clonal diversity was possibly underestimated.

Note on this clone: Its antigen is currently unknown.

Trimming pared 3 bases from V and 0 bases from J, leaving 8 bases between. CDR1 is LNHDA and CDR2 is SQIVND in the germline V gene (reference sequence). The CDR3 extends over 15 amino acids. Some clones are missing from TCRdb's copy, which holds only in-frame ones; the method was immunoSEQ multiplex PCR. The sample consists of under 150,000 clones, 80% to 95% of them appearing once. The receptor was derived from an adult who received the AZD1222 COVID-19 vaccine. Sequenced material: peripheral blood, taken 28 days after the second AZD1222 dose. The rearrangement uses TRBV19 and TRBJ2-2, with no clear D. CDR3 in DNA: TGTGCCAGTAGTATCGGGCAGGCGAACACCGGGGAGCTGTTTTTT. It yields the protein CASSIGQANTGELFF.